These 5 T cell receptor beta chains were all obtained from the same sample, sequenced in a study of T-cell reconstitution after alpha-beta-depleted transplantation in children. It was with unique molecular identifiers that the TCRbeta library was prepared. TCRdb re-derived calls from the PCR reads in MiXCR, one entry per CDR3 protein. Among about 610,000 distinct CDR3 sequences listed, roughly a tenth were seen once. The sequences come from PBMCs from the stem cell graft donor, collected from the stem cell graft. All receptors derive from a human donor who donated a stem cell graft to a child with acute myeloid leukemia.

The chain joins TRBV20-1 to TRBJ2-7; TRBD1 agrees at 10 bases. The CDR3 spans 14 residues. CDR1 and CDR2 (germline): DFQATT, SNEGSKA (reference sequence). J lost 8 bases, V lost 2 bases, and 9 bases had no gene match. The CDR3 reads CSARRQGAGYQQYF. CDR3 in DNA: TGCAGTGCTAGAAGACAGGGGGCTGGTTATCAGCAGTACTTC.

This clonotype has more than one count but fewer than ten. J is TRBJ1-5 and V is TRBV20-1; D is unresolved. Germline CDR1 and CDR2: DFQATT and SNEGSKA (reference sequence). V lost 0 bases to trimming and J lost 7 bases, with 16 bases between them. This CDR3 spans 15 amino acids. The DNA of the CDR3 is TGCAGTGCTAGAGATCGCGAATCGGGAGAACAGCCCCAGCATTTT. Residues: CSARDRESGEQPQHF.

This clonotype has ten or more counts. The V gene is TRBV6-1, the J gene TRBJ1-5, with D tentatively TRBD1 (5 bases). The CDR3 has 14 amino acids. CDR1 MNHNS and CDR2 SASEGT come from the germline V gene. Between the trimmed V and J ends, which lost 4 bases and 0 bases, there was a span of 7 bases. CDR3 DNA sequence: TGTGCCAGCAGTGCAGGGCATAGCAATCAGCCCCAGCATTTT. Its translation is CASSAGHSNQPQHF.

This clonotype showed up just a few times. V usage is TRBV12-3 or TRBV12-4 and J usage is TRBJ1-2; D ambiguous. V was clipped by 3 bases and J by 0 bases, with 8 bases between them. CDR3 size: 14 residues. Written as DNA, the CDR3 is TGTGCCAGCAGTTTTCACGGGACTAACTATGGCTACACCTTC. Translating it yields CASSFHGTNYGYTF.

V and J are TRBV5-1 and TRBJ2-4; 8 positions agree with TRBD1. V was clipped by 0 bases and J by 5 bases; unmatched bases: 4. Germline-derived CDR1 and CDR2 are SGHRS and YFSETQ. CDR3 length: 15 residues. As DNA, the CDR3 is TGCGCCAGCAGCTTGGCAGGGGGCCCCGAAAACATTCAGTACTTC. It is translated as CASSLAGGPENIQYF.